The sequence of this T cell receptor (beta chain) was determined in a study of blood T cell repertoires in COVID-19. About the research overall: Italy, Spain and the United States were the sources of the convalescent and acute COVID-19 samples.

Sequenced by immunoSEQ multiplex PCR; TCRdb stores in-frame clones only, minus some. This table has fewer than 60,000 clones, less than 90% appearing once. The source of this sequence is a woman over 75 with acute or convalescent COVID-19. The sequencing sample was made of peripheral blood.

The CDR3 here is CASNFPFDGGQPNYGYTF. DNA of the CDR3: TGTGCCAGTAATTTTCCTTTCGATGGAGGGCAGCCTAACTATGGCTACACCTTC. This chain links TRBV19 with TRBJ1-2; D not resolved. Trimming left V 7 bases short and J 0 bases short, with 24 bases between. The CDR3 covers 18 residues. Germline V CDR1 and CDR2: LNHDA, SQIVND (reference sequence).